The 29 T cell receptor beta chains in this list originate from one sample, sequenced in a study of blood T cells in healthy people across ages. Alongside a J-beta primer mix, a sample-barcoded 5' primer served in a second PCR lasting about 7 to 11 cycles. In TCRdb, the 5' RACE reads were re-called with MiXCR into one record per CDR3 protein. The sample lists roughly 680,000 distinct CDR3 sequences, around 21% occurring once. Material: blood. All receptors come from a man aged 70 or older in good health.

The J gene is TRBJ2-5, the V gene TRBV3-1; 8 nucleotides match TRBD1. There are 12 residues in the CDR3. V lost 7 bases and J lost 11; bases outside the gene matches: 9. Germline CDR1 reads LGHDT; CDR2 reads YNNKEL (reference sequence). The CDR3 DNA is TGTGCCAGCACTACAGGGGGTGTTGAGCAGTACTTC. Protein product: CASTTGGVEQYF.

The chain employs TRBV11-2 and TRBJ2-4; 10 bases are shared with TRBD1. J gave up 0 bases and V 8 bases, and 13 bases lay outside the gene matches. This CDR3 is built from 18 residues. Germline V gene data show CDR1 as SGHAT and CDR2 as FQNNGV. The CDR3 DNA follows: TGTGCCAGCTTAGTCTCCGGGACAGGGGACCTAGCCAAAAACATTCAGTACTTC. Encoded protein: CASLVSGTGDLAKNIQYF.

This chain connects TRBV7-9 to TRBJ1-5; 7 nucleotides align to TRBD1. From germline, CDR1 is SEHNR and CDR2 FQNEAQ (reference sequence). V dropped 5 bases and J dropped 3; count of bases not matched to a gene: 4. The CDR3 consists of 14 residues. The CDR3 reads CASSGDRDNQPQHF. The DNA of the CDR3 is TGTGCCAGCAGCGGAGACAGGGACAATCAGCCCCAGCATTTT.

In its sample, this clonotype was seen a few times. The rearrangement joins TRBV28 to TRBJ2-2, with D unresolved. The V end lost 2 bases, the J end lost 2 bases, and 12 bases lay between the germline ends. The CDR3 is 16 amino acids. Per germline, CDR1 MDHEN and CDR2 SYDVKM. The CDR3 loop reads CASSLLARINTGELFF. The CDR3 nucleotides read TGTGCCAGCAGTTTACTCGCCAGGATAAACACCGGGGAGCTGTTTTTT.

There are many counts of this clonotype. The rearrangement joins TRBV20-1 to TRBJ2-4, with 7 bases lining up with TRBD2. CDR3 size: 16 residues. Per the germline V gene, CDR1 is DFQATT and CDR2 is SNEGSKA (reference sequence). The J segment lost 0 bases and the V segment lost 0 bases, leaving 5 bases of the junction unmatched. CDR3 in amino acids: CSARDSGRGAKNIQYF. In DNA form, the CDR3 reads TGCAGTGCTAGAGATTCGGGGAGGGGAGCCAAAAACATTCAGTACTTC.

In this sample, this clonotype turned up a few times. The chain uses TRBV7-8 and TRBJ2-7; 7 positions match TRBD1. The length of the CDR3 is 14 residues. The germline gives CDR1 SGHVS, CDR2 FQNEAQ. V lost 8 bases and J lost 3; bases outside the gene matches: 10. The CDR3 is CASYSGQNDYEQYF. In DNA form, the CDR3 reads TGTGCCAGCTACTCGGGACAGAATGACTACGAGCAGTACTTC.

This clonotype was seen at least ten times. The gene calls are TRBV20-1 and TRBJ2-5; maybe TRBD2 (6 bases). The CDR3 covers 14 residues. The V gene's germline CDR1 is DFQATT and CDR2 SNEGSKA (reference sequence). V was clipped by 0 bases and J by 1 base, with 9 bases between them. The CDR3 bases are TGCAGTGCTAGAGATCGGCGGGGCCAAGAGACCCAGTACTTC. Translating gives CSARDRRGQETQYF.

This clonotype showed up just a few times. J is TRBJ2-2 and V is TRBV6-5; D possibly corresponds to TRBD2 (5 bases). The CDR3 is 17 amino acids. Germline V gene lookup returns CDR1 MNHEY and CDR2 SVGAGI. The germline V and J ends were trimmed by 0 bases and 3 bases, with 14 bases remaining between them. Here the CDR3 DNA reads TGTGCCAGCAGTTACTCTGCGGGCCCAGCCGACACCGGGGAGCTGTTTTTT. Protein sequence: CASSYSAGPADTGELFF.

The gene calls are TRBV20-1 and TRBJ1-5; the match to TRBD1 covers 7 bases. The trim removed 4 bases at V and 4 bases at J, leaving 10 bases unmatched. Germline V CDR1 and CDR2: DFQATT, SNEGSKA (reference sequence). This CDR3 spans 15 amino acids. CDR3 in amino acids: CSATPTGVGNQPQHF. CDR3 bases: TGCAGTGCTACCCCAACAGGGGTGGGGAATCAGCCCCAGCATTTT.

In its sample, this clonotype was seen a few times. J is TRBJ2-1 and V is TRBV5-6, with 13 bases lining up with TRBD2. Germline V gene data show CDR1 as SGHDT and CDR2 as YYEEEE. The CDR3 is 18 residues long. J lost 7 bases, V lost 3 bases, and 13 bases had no gene match. DNA for the CDR3: TGTGCCAGCAGCTCACCTCTCATCACTAGCGGGAGGGTAAATGAGCAGTTCTTC. It specifies CASSSPLITSGRVNEQFF.

V and J are TRBV2 and TRBJ1-1; D is undetermined. Per the germline V gene, CDR1 is SNHLY and CDR2 is FYNNEI. This CDR3 has 14 amino acids. Trimming took 11 bases from V and 0 from J, leaving 16 bases between them. CDR3 residues: CAGRTDPLNTEAFF. The CDR3 nucleotides are TGTGCCGGGAGGACGGATCCCCTGAACACTGAAGCTTTCTTT.

This clonotype has only a few counts. The genes are TRBV29-1 and TRBJ1-4; D gene unclear. Trimming shortened V by 7 bases and J by 5 bases, and 11 bases separated the two germline ends. The CDR3 is made up of 12 amino acids. The germline V gene encodes CDR1 SQVTM and CDR2 ANQGSEA. CDR3 residues: CSGEGRNEKLFF. CDR3 sequence (DNA): TGCAGCGGGGAAGGACGGAATGAAAAACTGTTTTTT.

CDR3 bases: TGTGCCAGCAGTTTCTCACAGGGGGCTTACGAGCAGTACTTC. Its protein is CASSFSQGAYEQYF. V usage is TRBV28 and J usage is TRBJ2-7; 9 bases are a match to TRBD1. V was clipped by 3 bases and J by 4 bases; unmatched bases: 4. The CDR3 extends over 14 amino acids. CDR1 is MDHEN and CDR2 is SYDVKM in the germline V gene.

This clonotype appeared a few times. The chain links TRBV12-3 or TRBV12-4 to TRBJ2-7, with D perhaps being TRBD1 or TRBD2 (5 bases each). Trimming cost V 6 bases and J 0 bases, with 15 bases left between them. The length of the CDR3 is 15 residues. The CDR3 region is CASSPRGRHSYEQYF. In DNA, the CDR3 is TGTGCCAGCAGCCCCCGGGGACGTCACTCCTACGAGCAGTACTTC.

This clonotype was detected only a few times. V gene TRBV6-6 combines with J gene TRBJ1-4, with 7 positions matching TRBD1. Germline V gene data show CDR1 as MNHNY and CDR2 as SVGAGI (reference sequence). V was pared by 6 bases and J by 8 bases, with 9 bases of the junction left unmatched. CDR3 length equals 14 residues. Here the CDR3 DNA reads TGTGCCAGCAGCTCAGCGACAGGGTACGAAAAACTGTTTTTT. This codes for CASSSATGYEKLFF.

Concerning this clonotype: It may be a read error: a sequence one base away is much more abundant. The rearrangement uses TRBV7-9 and TRBJ2-3, with D tentatively TRBD1 (5 bases). Near its end, the DNA agrees better with TRBJ2-5, so the J call may be wrong. In germline, CDR1 is SEHNR, CDR2 FQNEAQ (reference sequence). This CDR3 comprises 16 residues. The CDR3 region is CASSSTLGRVKETQYF. CDR3 nucleotide sequence: TGTGCCAGCAGCTCTACACTCGGCAGGGTAAAAGAGACCCAGTACTTC.

The chain links TRBV9 to TRBJ1-5; D gene ambiguous. The V end lost 0 bases, the J end lost 4 bases, and 8 bases lay between the germline ends. CDR1 and CDR2 from the germline V gene are SGDLS and YYNGEE. This CDR3 has 14 amino acids. The CDR3 sequence is CASSVDHGNQPQHF. The DNA for the CDR3 is TGTGCCAGCAGCGTAGATCACGGTAATCAGCCCCAGCATTTT.

This clonotype was detected once. The chain combines TRBV29-1 with TRBJ2-1; D remains unclear. Per the germline V gene, CDR1 is SQVTM and CDR2 is ANQGSEA. Trimming removed 7 bases from V and 1 base from J, with 11 bases in between. The CDR3 is 13 amino acids. CDR3 sequence (DNA): TGCAGCGGCCGTCTAAGGTCCTACAATGAGCAGTTCTTC. It translates to CSGRLRSYNEQFF.

The chain recombines TRBV5-1 with TRBJ2-5; 7 bases fit TRBD1. CDR1 and CDR2 (germline): SGHRS, YFSETQ. The CDR3 spans 15 residues. V gave up 0 bases and J gave up 3 bases; unmatched junction bases: 5. CDR3 region: CASSLAETGKETQYF. The DNA for the CDR3 is TGCGCCAGCAGCTTGGCAGAGACAGGGAAAGAGACCCAGTACTTC.

V usage is TRBV9 and J usage is TRBJ2-2; TRBD2 might be the D (5 bases). The V end was cut by 0 bases, the J end by 1 base, with 10 bases between. The CDR3 totals 16 residues. Looked up from germline, CDR1 is SGDLS and CDR2 is YYNGEE. CDR3 region: CASSVGSGLNTGELFF. In DNA form, the CDR3 reads TGTGCCAGCAGCGTAGGATCGGGGTTGAACACCGGGGAGCTGTTTTTT.

On this clonotype itself: Mismatch with germline at one junction end may stem from a read error. The chain has TRBV5-1 and TRBJ2-5, with 7 bases aligning to TRBD2. Germline V gene data show CDR1 as SGHRS and CDR2 as YFSETQ. The CDR3 is 15 residues long. CDR3 DNA: TGCGCCAGCAGCTTGGCCGGCGGGAGCCAAGAGGCCCAGTACTTC. Its translation: CASSLAGGSQEAQYF.

The chain couples TRBV29-1 to TRBJ2-7; no clear D gene. V lost 6 bases and J lost 7, with 16 bases in between. The CDR3 is 12 residues long. Germline V lookup: CDR1 SQVTM, CDR2 ANQGSEA. CDR3 protein: CSVVSDLGEQYF. For the CDR3, the DNA is TGCAGCGTGGTCAGTGATTTGGGGGAGCAGTACTTC.

The V and J genes are TRBV5-1 and TRBJ2-4; D call uncertain. Germline lookup yields CDR1 SGHRS and CDR2 YFSETQ. V dropped 0 bases and J dropped 0 bases, with 10 bases sitting between them. The CDR3 is made up of 16 amino acids. This CDR3 is CASSLEHRLAKNIQYF. The CDR3 DNA sequence: TGCGCCAGCAGCTTGGAGCACAGACTAGCCAAAAACATTCAGTACTTC.

This clonotype was picked up a small number of times. V gene TRBV29-1 combines with J gene TRBJ2-7; 8 nucleotides line up with TRBD2. V lost 3 bases, J lost 4 bases, and 11 bases stayed unmatched. Germline V gene lookup returns CDR1 SQVTM and CDR2 ANQGSEA. The CDR3 loop spans 15 amino acids. CDR3: CSVELREGMGYEQYF. The DNA of the CDR3 is TGCAGCGTTGAGCTACGGGAGGGGATGGGGTACGAGCAGTACTTC.

V is TRBV5-1 and J is TRBJ1-1; a weak D match, TRBD1 (5 bases). The germline gives CDR1 SGHRS, CDR2 YFSETQ. Trimming shortened V by 6 bases and J by 2 bases, and 11 bases separated the two germline ends. There are 13 residues in the CDR3. The chain's CDR3 is CASTLDINTEAFF. CDR3 DNA sequence: TGCGCCAGCACACTGGACATAAACACTGAAGCTTTCTTT.

V is TRBV6-2 or TRBV6-3 and J is TRBJ2-5, with TRBD1 identical over 8 bases. Matching the DNA end better, TRBJ2-7 makes the J call doubtful. CDR1 and CDR2 from the germline V gene are MNHEY and SVGEGT. CDR3 length: 15 amino acids. CDR3 sequence: CASSYYRTGPYEQYF. The CDR3 coding sequence is TGTGCCAGCAGTTACTATAGGACAGGGCCCTACGAGCAGTACTTC.

The sample holds many counts of this clonotype. The V gene is TRBV5-1, the J gene TRBJ2-1, with a weak D call TRBD2 (6 bases). This CDR3 is built from 15 residues. Trimming stripped 0 bases from V and 4 bases from J, with 11 bases between. Germline V gives CDR1 SGHRS, CDR2 YFSETQ. This CDR3 is CASSLGGRQYNEQFF. In DNA, the CDR3 is TGCGCCAGCAGCTTGGGTGGGAGGCAATACAATGAGCAGTTCTTC.

The chain is built from TRBV28 and TRBJ2-1; 7 bases are a match to TRBD2. Unmatched junction bases numbered 10, after V lost 5 bases and J lost 0 bases. The germline CDR1 and CDR2 sequences are MDHEN and SYDVKM. The CDR3 runs to 17 residues. CDR3 bases: TGTGCCAGCAGTGGGGGGGGGTACTGGAGCTCCTACAATGAGCAGTTCTTC. Amino acids: CASSGGGYWSSYNEQFF. The whole variable domain, filled in from reference TRBV28 and TRBJ2-1, reads DVKVTQSSRYLVKRTGEKVFLECVQDMDHENMFWYRQDPGLGLRLIYFSYDVKMKEKGDIPEGYSVSREKKERFSLILESASTNQTSMYLCASSGGGYWSSYNEQFFGPGTRLTVL.

This clonotype has just a few counts. The gene calls are TRBV20-1 and TRBJ1-4; D not resolved. V was trimmed by 6 bases and J by 8 bases, leaving 10 bases between them. The CDR3 consists of 11 residues. Germline-derived CDR1 and CDR2 are DFQATT and SNEGSKA (reference sequence). CDR3 in DNA: TGCAGTGCCATCAAAGTCGAAAAACTGTTTTTT. This codes for CSAIKVEKLFF.